Here is one T cell receptor (beta chain) with its context. Data came from immunoSEQ multiplex PCR; TCRdb stores just in-frame clones and leaves some out. The data show around 190,000 clones, around 88% seen once. Trimming removed 6 bases from V and 2 bases from J; junction bases left unmatched: 3. The CDR3 extends over 13 amino acids. The germline V gene has CDR1 MDHEN and CDR2 SYDVKM. The sample is drawn from a study of T cell responses to AZD1222 COVID-19 vaccine. The chain carries TRBV28 and TRBJ1-2; 7 bases match TRBD1. The sample here was peripheral blood, taken 28 days after the second AZD1222 dose. The receptor's source is an adult who received the AZD1222 COVID-19 vaccine. The CDR3 DNA reads TGTGCCAGCAGGATACAGGGGAACTATGGCTACACCTTC. This gives the protein CASRIQGNYGYTF.